This TCR beta chain appears in the sequencing data of a study of post-analysis software for immune sequencing data (dated by TCRdb to 2015 to 2017). About the study as a whole: Disease courses on record covered relapsing-remitting, secondary progressive and progressive-relapsing multiple sclerosis, though some patients had no subtype annotation. Patient repertoires were compared against about twelve previously published healthy control repertoires from donors aged about 6 to 25 years. A subset of samples was prepared in parallel using single-end sample barcoding, then pooled and co-amplified after Illumina adapter ligation. Study-wide conclusions, independent of this receptor: Normalized Chao1 diversity was significantly lower in multiple sclerosis patients than controls, suggesting substantial peripheral T-cell clonal expansion. Significantly higher frequencies in patients than in controls were found for about 5 TRBV segments, including TRBV5-6, TRBV5-1 and TRBV20-1. The multiple sclerosis patient group was slightly younger than the control group. Direct clustering with F measure showed strong co-clustering of samples prepared in the same batch, prompting a batch-effect correction.

Taken from the germline V gene, the CDR1 and CDR2 loops are ENHRY and SYGVKD. From its cysteine to its phenylalanine, the CDR3 spans 17 amino acids. The DNA shown is the 51-base CDR3, in frame from base 1. Here V drops 2 bases and J drops 5 bases, and the junction holds 13 bases not matched to any gene. To demonstrate the VDJtools post-analysis software, the study profiled TCR beta repertoires from the peripheral blood of about a dozen young patients with multiple sclerosis. The multiple sclerosis patients were children and adolescents ranging in age from about 6 to 17 years. Notes on this clonotype: It lacks a known antigen. The sample holds no much larger clone one base away, and base qualities are not on file.

The library was made by PCR. TCRdb lists the instrument as Illumina HiSeq 2500. Unique molecular identifiers were incorporated into TCR beta cDNA libraries to reduce PCR and sequencing biases. Roughly 500,000 cDNA molecules were obtained for every 1 to 10 million input T cells, so each molecule roughly corresponded to one T cell. The patient libraries were prepared and sequenced using the same protocol as the earlier healthy control dataset. Samples belonging to the same batch were prepared together, multiplexed and sequenced on a shared HiSeq lane. As for how the authors treated the data: Raw barcoded reads were processed with MIGEC, and single-read molecular identifier groups were discarded before consensus assembly and CDR3 extraction. Clonotype tables were post-analysed with VDJtools, and diversity was normalized by down-sampling all datasets to the smallest sample size. Repertoire overlap clustering matched CDR3 amino acid but not nucleotide sequences to correct batch-related cross-sample contamination. The public reads were reprocessed in TCRdb via fastp at Q25 and MiXCR, keeping in-frame beta chains. Identical CDR3 protein sequences are pooled into one entry, listed with their most common genes and DNA. V and J calls and clone size were set by TCRdb, not the authors. The sample data list about 430,000 distinct CDR3 sequences, and approximately 37% of these were observed just once. 6% to 9% of the sample goes to the ten largest clones.

The receptor comes from a girl aged 2 to 9 with multiple sclerosis. The sequencing sample was made of blood. The V gene is TRBV10-3 and the J gene is TRBJ2-7, with TRBD2 identical over 9 junction bases. CDR3 loop: CAISERVTGTSINEQYF. In nucleotide form, the sequence is TGTGCCATCAGTGAGAGGGTAACCGGGACTAGCATAAACGAGCAGTACTTC.